This TCR beta chain came from a study of blood T cell repertoires in COVID-19. Study as a whole: PBMCs, B-cell-depleted T cells, or T cells provided the cDNA or gDNA that made up the material.

Original processing notes: How many nucleated cells were present was estimated from reference gene primer amplification. Assay used: immunoSEQ multiplex PCR; TCRdb lists only in-frame clones, some missing. The V and J calls and clone size were taken over from that table, and D and trimming were inferred from the DNA. The sample has under 500,000 clones, 80% to 90% seen once. V was pared by 0 bases and J by 8 bases, with 6 bases between. Germline CDR1 reads SGHRS; CDR2 reads YFSETQ. The CDR3 loop spans 12 amino acids. V and J are TRBV5-1 and TRBJ2-1; D possibly corresponds to TRBD1 (5 bases). The sequence was obtained from a young man who had recovered from COVID-19. The sequenced material came from PBMCs or T cells enriched from blood (not recorded which). This chain's CDR3 is CASSLEGHEQFF. The CDR3 coding sequence is TGCGCCAGCAGCTTGGAGGGGCATGAGCAGTTCTTC.